This T cell receptor beta chain is from a study of cytomegalovirus exposure and HLA in healthy donors. Whole-study findings and limits: The classifier reportedly diagnosed cytomegalovirus status with high sensitivity and specificity. Associated with cytomegalovirus, according to the listing, were 150 to 200 TCR beta chains.

Each donor was nominally healthy when sampled (though unrecorded immune exposures were likely). With regard to this clone: No antigen is known for it.

Both 60 Vbeta primers and 13 Jbeta primers went into the PCR. TCRdb's copy holds only in-frame clones and misses some; the assay was immunoSEQ multiplex PCR. The table records about 150,000 clones, 75% to 80% of them present only once. V trimming: 6 bases; J trimming: 0 bases; junction bases outside the gene matches: 5. Germline CDR1 SGHTA, CDR2 FQGNSA. CDR3 size: 16 residues. Sequences were obtained from PBMCs. This sequence originates from a male donor in good health and CMV-seronegative. V is TRBV7-2 and J is TRBJ2-2; 9 bases are shared with TRBD2. The CDR3 nucleotides are TGTGCCAGCAGTCTCCTAGCGGGGTCGAACACCGGGGAGCTGTTTTTT. Protein sequence: CASSLLAGSNTGELFF.